This T cell receptor beta chain originates from a study of cytomegalovirus exposure and HLA in healthy donors (dated by TCRdb to the late 2010s). Regarding the complete study: An earlier analysis of some 600 of the donors reported under 300 Gb of sequence data and 117 million unique TCR beta sequences obtained from around 180 million T cells. To decide whether each TCR beta V gene segment behaved as functional or pseudogenic, an earlier analysis of fewer than 750 of the donors relied on high-throughput TCR beta sequencing. Of the roughly 390 genotyped donors, 65% to 90% fell in the genetic ancestry cluster associated with self-reported Caucasian donors. An early release that covered about 600 HLA-typed donors contained around 330 gigabases of sequencing data and tens of millions of unique TCR sequences. To study patterns of TCR occurrence, a later analysis re-analyzed previously published TCR beta repertoires from more than 550 donors and added high-resolution HLA genotyping. Typing coverage varied by locus: about 620-630 donors for A, B, C, DRB1 and DQB1; about 520 for DQA1; approximately 610 for DPA1; fewer than 480 for DPB1. The later analysis used no new phenotypic data to find candidate immune exposures, relying instead on TCR beta sequences and their occurrence across donors. HLA typing covered class I and class II loci at four-digit resolution. In addition to the first cohort of 666 subjects, a separate validation cohort of 130 or so different subjects was used. Among approximately 370 genotyped donors of the cohort, an average of around 240,000 unique TCR beta nucleotide sequences was sequenced per donor, of which roughly 17% were non-productive. The study combined high-throughput TCR immunosequencing, statistical association of individual TCRs with disease status, and machine learning to predict cytomegalovirus infection status. Donor age, sex, ethnicity and CMV serostatus were compiled alongside the repertoire data. Four or five DR-DQ haplotypes were handled as single units for association and clustering because linkage in the cohort was strong. A later genetic analysis took genome-wide SNP genotypes for about 65% of the roughly 670 donors and used that subset as a discovery cohort. Every repertoire in the discovery cohort had been generated on one and the same sequencing platform. The study profiled the T cell repertoires of about 640 subjects by immunosequencing and related them to cytomegalovirus serostatus. The study aimed to test whether signatures of past pathogen exposure could be identified by cataloging public T cell receptors.

Regarding this clone: Its antigen is still unknown.

The cohort consisted of more than 650 healthy bone marrow donors. At the time of sampling, every cohort member was nominally healthy, though immune exposures that went unrecorded were likely present. The donor tested CMV seronegative, placing the donor among the 352 seronegative members of the cohort. Each donor provided a peripheral blood sample, and peripheral blood mononuclear cells were used for TCR beta sequencing. Genomic DNA was extracted from the blood cell samples with the Qiagen DNeasy Blood Extraction Kit. Here is what the overall study found, with its caveats: According to a later analysis, parvovirus B19, influenza, CMV and Epstein-Barr virus appeared linked to several top co-occurrence clusters. Because some donors lacked HLA typing at each locus, the association tests relied only on the typed subset. Linkage disequilibrium might explain the correlated functional status among segregating V segments, but an unknown experimental factor could not be excluded. A total of 150 to 200 TCR beta chains were listed by the study as associated with cytomegalovirus. According to a later analysis, most CMV-associated TCR beta chains appeared to be HLA-restricted, and the HLA associations seemed to be driven largely by CMV exposure. CMV serostatus was the only immune exposure information available for the cohort. In a later analysis, about 17,000 TCR beta sequences were associated with specific HLA alleles at a false discovery rate of 0.05. A few of the identified cytomegalovirus-associated TCR beta chains were confirmed in vitro to be specific for cytomegalovirus antigens. Roughly uniform sequencing depth across donors was assumed in presence/absence analyses, although this assumption may not hold. An earlier analysis of around 540 of the donors showed that most TCR beta V segments appeared in productive rearrangements either about 87% or about 30% of the time, which broadly matched IMGT annotations. According to the authors, the approach could potentially be generalized to other disease states and immunological phenotypes. In both the original and validation cohorts, the classifier was reported to diagnose cytomegalovirus status with high specificity and sensitivity. When HLA alleles, especially DR and DQ, strongly co-occurred, attributing TCR associations to individual alleles was difficult. In a later analysis, the rate of TCR association differed among HLA loci, with DRB1 alleles having the most associated TCRs and HLA-C alleles having the fewest. In a later analysis, HLA-associated TCR beta chains were found to be more clonally expanded and to have lower generation probabilities than equally common non-associated chains. A group of highly shared sequence variants was considered likely to be a technical artifact of the sequencing pipeline. Fewer than 20 rarely observed V segments, including chromosome 9 orphons, were excluded from the earlier analysis of some 590 of the donors because counts were too low. A further reported finding was that TCR beta sequences accurately predicted the HLA-A and HLA-B alleles for most subjects in the first cohort. Compared with the approximately 670-donor mean, donors in an Asian-associated ancestry cluster had fewer N-insertions in productive TCRs, according to a later genetic analysis. Only TCR beta chains were sequenced in this cohort, and the absence of alpha or paired-chain data limited detectable features. V-gene and J-gene trimming of TCR beta chains was associated with a missense DCLRE1C variant in a later genetic analysis, and the association was replicated in an independent cohort. Most TCR sequences were observed very rarely across donors, whereas some public TCRs were present in many individuals.

Library generation was performed with the immunoSEQ multiplex PCR assay. A mixture of 60 forward primers for TCR Vbeta segments and 13 reverse primers for TCR Jbeta segments was used in the multiplex PCR. A multiplex PCR assay on genomic DNA amplified the CDR3 region of rearranged TCR beta genes. Amplified TCR beta libraries were sequenced as 87-base-pair reads on the Illumina HiSeq System. In the source study's methods: Across the 600 to 700 repertoires, a later analysis counted around 80 million unique TCR beta chains, roughly 11 million of which were shared by at least two donors. Raw reads were error-corrected and collapsed into unique sequences with a nearest-neighbor algorithm that merged closely related sequences to remove PCR and sequencing errors. V, D and J gene segments were assigned by aligning CDR3 sequences to IMGT reference sequences. For a sequence to be retained, at least a six-nucleotide match to both a V gene segment and a J gene segment was required. Rearrangements were classified as productive when the CDR3 lacked stop codons and remained in frame with V and J, and all other rearrangements were classified as non-productive. Following IMGT convention, CDR3 was defined as the stretch from the second conserved V-encoded cysteine up to the conserved J-encoded phenylalanine. The earlier analysis of around 640 of the donors excluded sequences that lacked an unambiguous match to a single V gene segment. In an earlier analysis of 500 to 750 of the donors, V segments were called functional above 56.7% productive rearrangements and were called segregating when the between-donor standard deviation exceeded 5%. A statistical classification framework was developed to diagnose cytomegalovirus status using the catalog of TCR beta chain sequences. In a later analysis, V and J genes were assigned by comparing TCR nucleotide sequences against IMGT/GENE-DB human TR gene sequences. The TCRdist pipeline was used in a later analysis to assign CDR3 sequences and most-parsimonious VDJ recombination scenarios. A later analysis defined each TCR beta chain by its CDR3 amino acid sequence plus V-gene family, and excluded reads lacking a unique V-gene family. To address suspected cross-contamination and a sequencing artifact, a later analysis removed 550 to 750 highly shared, low-generation-probability nucleotide sequences. For each public chain, a later analysis derived a clonal expansion index from normalized ranks of inferred template counts within each repertoire. In a later analysis, generation probabilities were computed using a VDJ recombination model fitted to out-of-frame rearrangements, and the results were checked against IGoR. Hypergeometric tests were used in a later analysis to score TCR-TCR, TCR-HLA and TCR-CMV co-occurrence, with a repertoire-size bias correction applied to the TCR pairs. False discovery rates were estimated in a later analysis by permuting HLA or CMV assignments 20 times. A later analysis grouped co-occurring TCRs with DBSCAN, adding TCRdist sequence similarity when clustering within HLA-allele-positive subsets. Repertoires with fewer than 30,000 or more than 120,000 public chains, plus five repertoires with anomalous nucleotide sharing, were excluded from co-occurrence clustering. Here the immuneACCESS table is served through TCRdb, limited to in-frame sequences with V and J called. Missing clones are a known gap in these copies; in checked studies unresolved V genes cover under half, and the rest lacks a known reason. From that table come the V and J calls and clone size; the DNA was used to work out D and trimming. The sample table records roughly 60,000 clones. The top ten clones comprise 3.5% to 4% of the sample.

The sequenced sample was PBMCs. This clonotype was sampled from a male donor in good health and CMV-seronegative.

In nucleotide form, the sequence is TGTGCCAGCAGTACAGGGATCATGAACACTGAAGCTTTCTTT. It translates as CASSTGIMNTEAFF. The sequence links TRBV28 to TRBJ1-1; a tentative D match to TRBD1 spans 6 bases. From its cysteine to its phenylalanine, the CDR3 spans 14 amino acids. The kept DNA is CDR3 alone, 42 bases in frame from the first base. Relative to germline, V is 5 bases shorter and J is 0 bases shorter, with 10 bases between their ends. Per the germline V gene, MDHEN is the CDR1 and SYDVKM is the CDR2.